The subject of this entry is one T cell receptor beta chain. Its antigen is not identified. Germline V lookup: CDR1 LNHDA, CDR2 SQIVND (reference sequence). After removal of 6 bases from V and 4 bases from J, the junction contained 9 bases not matched to a gene. This CDR3 has 15 residues. These data belong to a study of cytomegalovirus exposure and HLA in healthy donors. Study-level findings and limits: Later analysis identified 17,000 or so TCR beta sequences associated with HLA alleles, using a false discovery rate threshold of 0.05. Rarity marked most TCR sequences, yet some public TCRs occurred in many donors.

Researchers ran the PCR with 60 Vbeta and 13 Jbeta primers. Assay used: immunoSEQ multiplex PCR; TCRdb lists only in-frame clones, some missing. The sample yields about 160,000 clones, around 72% seen once. Sequenced sample: PBMCs. The chain has TRBV19 and TRBJ1-3, with 7 bases that match TRBD1. The TCR comes from a woman aged 50 to 60 in good health and CMV-seropositive. This chain's CDR3 is CASSQQTGSGNTIYF. CDR3 DNA: TGTGCCAGTAGCCAACAGACAGGGTCGGGAAACACCATATATTTT.